The present T cell receptor beta chain was sequenced within a study of blood T cell repertoires in COVID-19. Study-wide context: Specimens from acute and convalescent COVID-19 originated in the United States, Italy and Spain. PBMCs, B-cell-depleted T cells, or T cells were the source of the cDNA or gDNA that made up the material.

In the original workflow: It was from reference gene primer amplification that nucleated cell counts were estimated. Sequencing used immunoSEQ multiplex PCR; TCRdb keeps in-frame clones, though not all of them. That table furnishes V, J and clone size, whereas the DNA furnished D and trimming. The repertoire holds roughly 180,000 clones, with about 86% as singletons. Trimming pared 1 base from V and 4 bases from J, leaving 22 bases between. Germline assignment: CDR1 SGHAT and CDR2 FQNNGV. This CDR3 has 18 residues. The sequenced sample consisted of peripheral blood. This receptor was identified in a man between 65 and 80 years old with active or convalescent COVID-19. J is TRBJ1-2 and V is TRBV11-2; D not resolved. CDR3 sequence reads: CASSLALGPRETIYGYTF. CDR3 in DNA: TGTGCCAGCAGCTTAGCCCTCGGACCTCGGGAGACCATCTATGGCTACACCTTC. Full variable domain (rest looked up from reference TRBV11-2 and TRBJ1-2): EAGVAQSPRYKIIEKRQSVAFWCNPISGHATLYWYQQILGQGPKLLIQFQNNGVVDDSQLPKDRFSAERLKGVDSTLKIQPAKLEDSAVYLCASSLALGPRETIYGYTFGSGTRLTVV.